The clone carrying this T cell receptor beta chain was detected many times. The antigen is undetermined. TCRdb called the reads again in MiXCR, with one record for every CDR3 protein. The repertoire holds tens of thousands of distinct CDR3 sequences, with 12% as singletons. The data were taken from a study of type 1 regulatory T cells. The study, taken as a whole, reports: Compared with non-Tr1 cells, Tr1 cells showed a narrower TCR repertoire.

This CDR3 has 16 residues. Germline CDR1 and CDR2: MNHEY and SVGEGT. J was trimmed by 3 bases and V by 2 bases; bases with no gene match: 8. The TCR comes from a human donor in good health. The genes are TRBV6-2 or TRBV6-3 and TRBJ2-3; 7 bases line up with TRBD2. Material: cultured non-Tr1 T cells, either the whole culture or a sorted T cell fraction (not recorded which). The CDR3 DNA is TGTGCCAGCAGTTACCCCCAGGCGGGAGAAACAGATACGCAGTATTTT. Its protein product is CASSYPQAGETDTQYF.